The rows below give T cell receptor beta chains drawn from one sample of a study of a mutant IDH1 vaccine in newly diagnosed glioma. TCRdb keeps only in-frame clones here, not all; method: immunoSEQ multiplex PCR. The repertoire holds some 38,000 clones, with under 80% as singletons. Specimen: PBMCs, collected from a glioma patient treated with radiotherapy, temozolomide or both. These receptors were obtained from a man in his forties with glioma. Some clones in this sample may be carry-over from other donors' samples. Each CDR3 is given with its conserved first and last residue. A D gene is named only where the DNA matches it firmly. Expanded clones are given a class, and other clones once, few, many or no size at all.

d_call | j_call | clone_size | v_call | cdr3_aa | cdr3_nt
. | TRBJ2-2 | few | TRBV2 | CASSGDSQGTGELFF | TGTGCCAGCAGTGGCGATTCCCAGGGAACCGGGGAGCTGTTTTTT
. | TRBJ2-1 | . | TRBV27 | CASSPTGSGAQFF | TGTGCCAGCAGTCCCACAGGGTCAGGGGCCCAGTTCTTC
. | TRBJ2-7 | few | TRBV2 | CASRDVGATWEQYF | TGTGCCAGCAGGGATGTAGGGGCAACTTGGGAGCAGTACTTC
. | TRBJ2-5 | . | TRBV14 | CASSSRLLGETQYF | TGTGCCAGCAGCTCCCGCCTACTGGGAGAGACCCAGTACTTC
. | TRBJ2-7 | . | TRBV9 | CASSVASVSYEQYF | TGTGCCAGCAGCGTAGCCTCGGTTTCCTACGAGCAGTACTTC
. | TRBJ1-3 | . | TRBV2 | CASSEHESSGNTIYF | TGTGCCAGCAGTGAACATGAGAGCTCTGGAAACACCATATATTTT
. | TRBJ2-3 | . | TRBV19 | CASIDRADTQYF | TGTGCCAGTATAGACCGGGCAGATACGCAGTATTTT
. | TRBJ1-1 | . | TRBV18 | CASSLRLNTEAFF | TGTGCCAGCTCACTCCGATTGAACACTGAAGCTTTCTTT
. | TRBJ2-5 | . | TRBV5-5 | CASSSDRETQYF | TGTGCCAGCAGCTCTGACAGGGAGACCCAGTACTTC
. | TRBJ2-7 | . | TRBV27 | CASSFGGISYEQYF | TGTGCCAGCAGTTTTGGAGGGATTTCCTACGAGCAGTACTTC
. | TRBJ1-2 | few | TRBV2 | CASSVGGIYGYTF | TGTGCCAGCAGTGTAGGAGGGATCTATGGCTACACCTTC
TRBD1 | TRBJ2-7 | . | TRBV5-4 | CASIGRTGNTYEQYF | TGTGCCAGCATCGGGCGGACAGGTAATACCTACGAGCAGTACTTC
TRBD1 | TRBJ2-7 | . | TRBV25-1 | CASSETGGLHEQYF | TGTGCCAGCAGTGAAACAGGGGGTCTCCACGAGCAGTACTTC
. | TRBJ1-3 | once | TRBV10-3 | CAIRSGQNSGNTIYF | TGTGCCATCAGATCTGGACAGAACTCTGGAAACACCATATATTTT
. | TRBJ1-1 | . | TRBV19 | CASKRQGLNTEAFF | TGTGCCAGTAAAAGGCAGGGCCTGAACACTGAAGCTTTCTTT
. | TRBJ1-2 | few | TRBV7-2 | CASSSESYGYTF | TGTGCCAGCAGCTCTGAGAGCTATGGCTACACCTTC
. | TRBJ2-5 | . | TRBV7-2 | CASTYGVQETQYF | TGTGCCAGCACCTACGGTGTCCAAGAGACCCAGTACTTC
. | TRBJ2-1 | once | TRBV6-6 | CASSSMGEQFF | TGTGCCAGCAGTTCGATGGGTGAGCAGTTCTTC
. | TRBJ1-1 | . | TRBV7-6 | CASSLGSWGPKNTEAFF | TGTGCCAGCAGCTTAGGGAGTTGGGGACCCAAGAACACTGAAGCTTTCTTT
. | TRBJ1-2 | . | TRBV11-2 | CASSLDAGHRYGYTF | TGTGCCAGCAGCTTAGACGCGGGACACCGCTATGGCTACACCTTC
. | TRBJ1-1 | . | TRBV7-2 | CASSRDTAQEAFF | TGTGCCAGCAGCCGAGACACGGCCCAAGAAGCTTTCTTT
TRBD1 | TRBJ1-2 | . | TRBV15 | CATSRDLGQALVPYGYTF | TGTGCCACCAGCAGAGACCTTGGACAGGCCCTAGTCCCCTATGGCTACACCTTC
. | TRBJ2-6 | . | TRBV5-6 | CASSLTRANVLTF | TGTGCCAGCAGCTTGACCCGGGCCAACGTCCTGACTTTC
TRBD1 | TRBJ1-2 | . | TRBV9 | CASSPTRGPGYGYTF | TGTGCCAGCAGCCCCACCAGGGGGCCAGGCTATGGCTACACCTTC
. | TRBJ1-1 | . | TRBV6-6 | CASSYNPSLSSEAFF | TGTGCCAGCAGTTATAACCCGAGCCTAAGCTCTGAAGCTTTCTTT
TRBD1 | TRBJ1-2 | . | TRBV7-2 | CASSLRDRNYGYTF | TGTGCCAGCAGCCTCCGGGACAGGAACTATGGCTACACCTTC
TRBD1 | TRBJ1-4 | . | TRBV30 | CAWSRDSTNEKLFF | TGTGCCTGGAGTCGGGACAGTACTAATGAAAAACTGTTTTTT
TRBD2 | TRBJ2-1 | . | TRBV29-1 | CSVVASGNNEQFF | TGCAGCGTTGTGGCTAGCGGGAACAATGAGCAGTTCTTC
. | TRBJ1-2 | . | TRBV6-1 | CASSEKVTGYTF | TGTGCCAGCAGTGAAAAGGTAACAGGCTACACCTTC
. | TRBJ2-2 | . | TRBV5-1 | CASSLDRADTGELFF | TGCGCCAGCAGCTTGGACAGGGCGGACACCGGGGAGCTGTTTTTT
TRBD2 | TRBJ2-2 | . | TRBV5-1 | CASRVAGRSGELFF | TGCGCCAGCAGGGTAGCGGGCCGGAGCGGGGAGCTGTTTTTT
. | TRBJ1-1 | . | TRBV5-1 | CASSFEGLNTEAFF | TGCGCCAGCAGCTTTGAGGGACTGAACACTGAAGCTTTCTTT
. | TRBJ2-7 | . | TRBV15 | CATSRAVGPYEQYF | TGTGCCACCAGCAGAGCAGTGGGTCCCTACGAGCAGTACTTC
TRBD2 | TRBJ2-3 | . | TRBV5-1 | CASSLKLAGGLDTQYF | TGCGCCAGCAGCTTGAAACTAGCGGGGGGGTTAGATACGCAGTATTTT
. | TRBJ2-2 | . | TRBV5-6 | CASSLVFGVGLTGELFF | TGTGCCAGCAGCTTGGTATTCGGGGTGGGACTCACCGGGGAGCTGTTTTTT
TRBD1 | TRBJ1-4 | . | TRBV18 | CASSPPDRPHNEKLFF | TGTGCCAGCTCACCACCGGACAGGCCGCATAATGAAAAACTGTTTTTT
. | TRBJ1-5 | . | TRBV5-6 | CASSLGQPGLNQPQHF | TGTGCCAGCAGCTTGGGGCAGCCCGGGTTGAATCAGCCCCAGCATTTT
TRBD1 | TRBJ2-5 | . | TRBV6-1 | CASSEGQGGEEQYF | TGTGCCAGTAGTGAAGGACAGGGAGGAGAGGAGCAGTACTTC
. | TRBJ1-1 | . | TRBV5-1 | CASSFTGTEAFF | TGCGCCAGCAGCTTTACAGGGACTGAAGCTTTCTTT
TRBD2 | TRBJ2-7 | . | TRBV27 | CASSFSRGSGTYEQYF | TGTGCCAGCAGCTTCTCCCGGGGTAGCGGGACCTACGAGCAGTACTTC
TRBD2 | TRBJ2-5 | . | TRBV6-1 | CASSEVAGGTETQYF | TGTGCCAGCAGTGAAGTGGCGGGGGGGACCGAGACCCAGTACTTC
TRBD2 | TRBJ2-5 | . | TRBV7-2 | CASSRASGVNQETQYF | TGTGCCAGCAGCCGAGCTAGCGGGGTTAACCAAGAGACCCAGTACTTC
TRBD1 | TRBJ1-5 | . | TRBV5-6 | CASSLSRQGAVGNQPQHF | TGTGCCAGCAGCTTGTCACGACAGGGGGCAGTCGGGAATCAGCCCCAGCATTTT
. | TRBJ1-5 | . | TRBV28 | CASSLGAGGSNQPQHF | TGTGCCAGCAGTTTGGGGGCGGGAGGGAGCAATCAGCCCCAGCATTTT
. | TRBJ1-1 | few | TRBV7-9 | CASSSWTENTEAFF | TGTGCCAGCAGCTCGTGGACAGAGAACACTGAAGCTTTCTTT